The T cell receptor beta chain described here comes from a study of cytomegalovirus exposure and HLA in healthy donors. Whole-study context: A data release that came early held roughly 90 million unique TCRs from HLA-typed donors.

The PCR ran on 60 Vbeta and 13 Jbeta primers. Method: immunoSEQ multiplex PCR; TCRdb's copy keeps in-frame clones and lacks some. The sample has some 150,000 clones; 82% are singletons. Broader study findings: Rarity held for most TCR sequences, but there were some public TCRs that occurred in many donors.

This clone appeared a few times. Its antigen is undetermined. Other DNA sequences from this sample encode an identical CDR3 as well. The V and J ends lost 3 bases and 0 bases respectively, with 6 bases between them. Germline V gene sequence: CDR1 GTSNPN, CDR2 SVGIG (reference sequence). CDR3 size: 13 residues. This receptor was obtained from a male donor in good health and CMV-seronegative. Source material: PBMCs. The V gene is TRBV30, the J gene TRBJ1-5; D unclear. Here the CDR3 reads CAWSGDSNQPQHF. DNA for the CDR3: TGTGCCTGGAGCGGAGATAGCAATCAGCCCCAGCATTTT.